Listed here are 8 T cell receptor beta chains from one sample, sequenced in a study of shared clonotypes between healthy human individuals (TCRdb year 2020). Library method: the immunoSEQ multiplex PCR assay. The source is immuneACCESS, and TCRdb retained only in-frame sequences with V and J called. Part of the clones is not carried over; for the studies checked, unresolved V genes explain less than half of this, and the remainder is unexplained. The sample table holds approximately 2.5 million clones, of which over 85% were seen once. In total, the top ten clones hold 0.11% to 0.15% of the sample. Sequencing was performed on naive CD4+ T cells sorted from blood. In the paper's terms, the cell subset or site label means: CD45RA+ positively selected. The receptors derive from a man between 18 and 35 years old in good health.

The chain joins TRBV5-1 to TRBJ2-1; 13 bases line up with TRBD2. CDR3 length: 20 residues. Germline-derived CDR1 and CDR2 are SGHRS and YFSETQ. The J segment lost 0 bases and the V segment lost 5 bases, leaving 14 bases of the junction unmatched. The CDR3 protein is CASRFPTSGGEGRSYNEQFF. The CDR3 nucleotides read TGCGCCAGCAGATTCCCCACTAGCGGGGGGGAGGGTCGCTCCTACAATGAGCAGTTCTTC.

This chain uses TRBV15 with TRBJ1-6; D unresolved. The length of the CDR3 is 12 residues. The germline CDR1 and CDR2 sequences are LNHNV and YYDKDF (reference sequence). V lost 2 bases, J lost 6 bases, and 2 bases lay in between. The CDR3 DNA reads TGTGCCACCAGCAGATTTAATTCACCCCTCCACTTT. Its translation is CATSRFNSPLHF.

This rearrangement joins TRBV7-2 to TRBJ2-7; no clear D. The CDR3 sequence is 15 residues long. Germline V CDR1 and CDR2: SGHTA, FQGNSA. Between the trimmed V and J ends, which lost 3 bases and 6 bases, there was a span of 18 bases. CDR3 residues: CASSFDGGKHLEQYF. CDR3 nucleotides: TGTGCCAGCAGCTTCGACGGCGGCAAACACCTCGAGCAGTACTTC.

The CDR3, as DNA: TGTGCCAGCAGCACGGGACTAGCGGATGGGGCGGATACGCAGTATTTT. This sequence encodes CASSTGLADGADTQYF. The rearrangement joins TRBV9 to TRBJ2-3; the match to TRBD2 covers 11 bases. V shed 4 bases, J shed 6 bases, and the junction held 10 bases outside the gene matches. This CDR3 is 16 amino acids long. Germline values: CDR1 SGDLS, CDR2 YYNGEE.

V usage is TRBV6-6 and J usage is TRBJ1-5; 10 positions agree with TRBD1. The germline CDR1 and CDR2 sequences are MNHNY and SVGAGI (reference sequence). The CDR3 extends over 15 amino acids. V dropped 5 bases and J dropped 5; count of bases not matched to a gene: 6. CDR3 region: CASSPTGGAYQPQHF. In DNA, the CDR3 is TGTGCCAGCAGTCCGACAGGGGGCGCGTATCAGCCCCAGCATTTT.

Of note for this clone: Other nucleotide sequences in the sample specify the same CDR3. The chain has TRBV6-6 and TRBJ2-5; no firm D call. The V end lost 2 bases, the J end lost 5 bases, and 3 bases lay between the germline ends. Per the germline V gene, CDR1 is MNHNY and CDR2 is SVGAGI (reference sequence). The CDR3 runs to 11 residues. The CDR3 here is CASSYGETQYF. DNA for the CDR3: TGTGCCAGCAGTTACGGGGAGACCCAGTACTTC.

The V call is TRBV2, the J call TRBJ2-5, with D tentatively TRBD1 (5 bases). Germline V CDR1 and CDR2: SNHLY, FYNNEI. Trimming removed 7 bases from V and 4 bases from J, with 13 bases in between. This CDR3 is 13 amino acids long. In nucleotides, the CDR3 is TGTGCCAGCACCAAGGGGTTGGGAGAGACCCAGTACTTC. It is translated as CASTKGLGETQYF.

The chain employs TRBV5-1 and TRBJ2-2; 8 bases match TRBD1. Germline-derived CDR1 and CDR2 are SGHRS and YFSETQ. The trim removed 4 bases at V and 7 bases at J, leaving 3 bases unmatched. The CDR3 runs to 13 residues. The CDR3 DNA reads as TGCGCCAGCAGCGGACAGGGAATCGGGGAGCTGTTTTTT. This codes for CASSGQGIGELFF.